The 23 T cell receptor beta chains presented below share a single source sample, sequenced in a study of OX40 agonist ivuxolimab in advanced cancers. Sequenced by immunoSEQ multiplex PCR; TCRdb stores in-frame clones only, minus some. The profile covers around 67,000 clones, with 70% to 90% appearing a single time and about 1.3% taken by the ten largest. The sequencing used CD4+ or CD8+ T cells sorted from blood, collected in a trial of the OX40 agonist ivuxolimab. All receptors derive from an adult with an advanced solid tumor such as melanoma, head and neck, liver or kidney cancer.

This clone was seen only once. The chain recombines TRBV19 with TRBJ1-1; D gene unclear. Trimming shortened V by 7 bases and J by 1 base, and 13 bases separated the two germline ends. This CDR3 is 14 amino acids long. Germline V gives CDR1 LNHDA, CDR2 SQIVND (reference sequence). Here the CDR3 DNA reads TGTGCCAGTAAAAAAGGTAGACAGAACACTGAAGCTTTCTTT. It specifies CASKKGRQNTEAFF.

V gene TRBV11-2 combines with J gene TRBJ1-4, with D hard to call. V shed 5 bases and J shed 4 bases, with 14 bases lying between them. From germline, CDR1 is SGHAT and CDR2 FQNNGV. The CDR3 extends over 15 amino acids. DNA of the CDR3: TGTGCCAGCAGCCTGGAGGCAGGCCTTAATGAAAAACTGTTTTTT. Amino acid sequence: CASSLEAGLNEKLFF.

The V and J genes are TRBV7-8 and TRBJ2-7; D call uncertain. V was trimmed by 4 bases and J by 7 bases, leaving 8 bases between them. The germline gives CDR1 SGHVS, CDR2 FQNEAQ. This CDR3 has 11 amino acids. The CDR3 reads CASSSVREQYF. CDR3 bases: TGTGCCAGCAGCTCAGTACGAGAGCAGTACTTC.

The gene calls are TRBV2 and TRBJ2-7; maybe TRBD2 (5 bases). The CDR3 is made up of 17 amino acids. Germline V gene lookup returns CDR1 SNHLY and CDR2 FYNNEI. Between the trimmed V and J ends, which lost 3 bases and 0 bases, there was a span of 18 bases. CDR3: CASSEEAPTVLSYEQYF. CDR3 nucleotide sequence: TGTGCCAGCAGTGAGGAGGCCCCGACTGTTCTCTCCTACGAGCAGTACTTC.

The rearrangement joins TRBV27 to TRBJ2-4; the D gene is possibly TRBD2 (5 bases). The CDR3 spans 17 residues. Trimming shortened V by 3 bases and J by 3 bases, and 18 bases separated the two germline ends. Germline V CDR1 and CDR2: MNHEY, SMNVEV (reference sequence). The CDR3 reads CASSFTLGSLNKNIQYF. CDR3 DNA sequence: TGTGCCAGCAGTTTTACCTTGGGGAGTCTTAACAAAAACATTCAGTACTTC.

The rearrangement links TRBV18 to TRBJ2-5; D is perhaps TRBD2 (5 bases). The germline V gene has CDR1 KGHSH and CDR2 LQKENI. This CDR3 has 16 residues. Trimming shortened V by 1 base and J by 1 base, and 13 bases separated the two germline ends. The DNA for the CDR3 is TGTGCCAGCTCACCACGGGCTAGCAGGCCCCAAGAGACCCAGTACTTC. It encodes CASSPRASRPQETQYF.

The chain links TRBV7-6 to TRBJ2-1, with TRBD2 matching over 16 bases. The CDR3 sequence is 15 residues long. CDR1 is SGHVS, CDR2 FNYEAQ, per germline. The ends lost 4 bases at V and 7 bases at J; junction bases unmatched: 1. The CDR3 region has the DNA TGTGCCAGCAGCTCGGGACTAGCGGGGGGGAATGAGCAGTTCTTC. Protein product: CASSSGLAGGNEQFF.

The chain uses TRBV6-5 and TRBJ2-7; tentatively, D is TRBD1 (5 bases). The CDR3 extends over 13 amino acids. Trimming took 2 bases from V and 3 from J, leaving 8 bases between them. Germline V lookup: CDR1 MNHEY, CDR2 SVGAGI. CDR3 sequence reads: CASSYNRGYEQYF. The DNA of the CDR3 is TGTGCCAGCAGTTACAATAGGGGCTACGAGCAGTACTTC.

CDR3 bases: TGTGCCAGTAGTATTGGACTAGCGGGGGGGTTGGGCGTGGAGACCCAGTACTTC. Translated: CASSIGLAGGLGVETQYF. The chain couples TRBV19 to TRBJ2-5; 15 bases agree with TRBD2. The V and J ends lost 3 bases and 5 bases, in that order; junction bases with no gene match: 10. Germline-derived CDR1 and CDR2 are LNHDA and SQIVND (reference sequence). This CDR3 comprises 18 residues.

The rearrangement uses TRBV6-5 and TRBJ2-6; tentatively, D is TRBD1 (5 bases). Germline loops: CDR1 MNHEY, CDR2 SVGAGI. V lost 0 bases and J lost 1, with 7 bases in between. This CDR3 has 16 amino acids. CDR3 amino acids: CASSYSTVSGANVLTF. As DNA, the CDR3 is TGTGCCAGCAGTTACTCGACAGTTTCTGGGGCCAACGTCCTGACTTTC.

The V gene is TRBV23-1, the J gene TRBJ2-5; tentative D call: TRBD1 (5 bases). The DNA end favors TRBJ2-7, so the J call may be wrong. TRBV23-1 is an ORF; its function is uncertain. The CDR3 totals 15 residues. The CDR3 DNA is TGCGCCAGCAGTGCGCGTCGACAGCCCCCCTACGAGCAGTACTTC. It translates to CASSARRQPPYEQYF.

The DNA of the CDR3 is TGTGCCTGGGAGAGGCCACCTGCCTACGAGCAGTACTTC. Translation: CAWERPPAYEQYF. The chain couples TRBV30 to TRBJ2-5; D gene unclear. The closer fit of TRBJ2-7 to the DNA end suggests the J call may be wrong. The germline CDR1 and CDR2 sequences are GTSNPN and SVGIG (reference sequence). The CDR3 loop spans 13 amino acids.

This chain links TRBV7-2 with TRBJ2-5; either TRBD1 or TRBD2 may fit D (5 bases each). Germline CDR1 is SGHTA and CDR2 is FQGNSA. Trimming removed 1 base from V and 1 base from J, with 7 bases in between. The CDR3 has 14 amino acids. The CDR3 region has the DNA TGTGCCAGCAGCTTAGGGGGGAGCCAAGAGACCCAGTACTTC. It is translated as CASSLGGSQETQYF.

The chain combines TRBV7-9 with TRBJ2-3; 8 bases agree with TRBD2. The J segment lost 4 bases and the V segment lost 5 bases, leaving 5 bases of the junction unmatched. Germline V gives CDR1 SEHNR, CDR2 FQNEAQ (reference sequence). There are 14 residues in the CDR3. The CDR3 DNA sequence: TGTGCCAGCAGCGCAGCGGGAGATGCAGATACGCAGTATTTT. This gives the protein CASSAAGDADTQYF. Supplemented by reference TRBV7-9 and TRBJ2-3, the full variable domain reads DTGVSQNPRHKITKRGQNVTFRCDPISEHNRLYWYRQTLGQGPEFLTYFQNEAQLEKSRLLSDRFSAERPKGSFSTLEIQRTEQGDSAMYLCASSAAGDADTQYFGPGTRLTVL.

J is TRBJ1-1 and V is TRBV7-2; perhaps TRBD1 as D (6 bases). Germline CDR1 is SGHTA and CDR2 is FQGNSA. The germline V and J ends were trimmed by 0 bases and 1 base, with 9 bases remaining between them. The CDR3 spans 15 residues. Written as DNA, the CDR3 is TGTGCCAGCAGCTTAGCGCTGGGGGCGAACACTGAAGCTTTCTTT. Translated: CASSLALGANTEAFF.

J is TRBJ1-4 and V is TRBV6-1; D perhaps matches TRBD1 (6 bases). The CDR3 runs 16 residues. The V gene lost 4 bases and the J gene lost 4 bases, with 16 bases spanning the gap. The germline gives CDR1 MNHNS, CDR2 SASEGT. This CDR3 is CASSAFLGGGNEKLFF. CDR3 DNA: TGTGCCAGCAGTGCTTTTCTAGGGGGGGGTAATGAAAAACTGTTTTTT.

This sequence joins TRBV4-2 and TRBJ2-7; 9 bases map to TRBD1. The V gene end was trimmed by 4 bases and the J gene end by 5 bases; junction bases not matched to a gene: 9. The CDR3 has 15 residues. In germline, CDR1 is LGHNA, CDR2 YNFKEQ. The CDR3 is CASSPSGTGSHEQYF. DNA for the CDR3: TGTGCCAGCAGCCCATCCGGGACAGGGTCCCACGAGCAGTACTTC.

This clone has only a few counts. This chain joins TRBV28 and TRBJ1-5; no clear D. Trimming shortened V by 8 bases and J by 0 bases, and 5 bases separated the two germline ends. The CDR3 length is 12 residues. In germline, CDR1 is MDHEN, CDR2 SYDVKM. CDR3 protein: CASDISNQPQHF. CDR3 coding DNA: TGTGCCAGCGACATTAGCAATCAGCCCCAGCATTTT.

The rearrangement links TRBV7-9 to TRBJ2-3; 9 bases line up with TRBD2. Germline V CDR1 and CDR2: SEHNR, FQNEAQ (reference sequence). V gave up 4 bases and J gave up 6 bases; unmatched junction bases: 14. This CDR3 is built from 17 residues. CDR3 nucleotide sequence: TGTGCCAGCAGCTCTCCCCCCGGCGGGGGGGCCAGGGATACGCAGTATTTT. Its translation is CASSSPPGGGARDTQYF.

The chain joins TRBV2 to TRBJ1-4, with D possibly being TRBD1 (6 bases). The germline V and J ends were trimmed by 6 bases and 0 bases, with 11 bases remaining between them. This CDR3 has 15 amino acids. Looked up from germline, CDR1 is SNHLY and CDR2 is FYNNEI. The CDR3 region has the DNA TGTGCCAGCAGGAGACAGGAAGCAACTAATGAAAAACTGTTTTTT. It is translated as CASRRQEATNEKLFF.

The CDR3 nucleotides read TGTGCCAGCAGGGACGGGACAGGGGGCGCGTTAAGCAATCAGCCCCAGCATTTT. Its translation is CASRDGTGGALSNQPQHF. The rearrangement links TRBV5-8 to TRBJ1-5, with 12 bases matching TRBD1. This CDR3 contains 18 residues. Germline V gene data show CDR1 as SGHTS and CDR2 as YDEGEE. With V trimmed by 5 bases and J by 1 base, 10 bases remained unmatched.

This sequence joins TRBV29-1 and TRBJ2-7, with 10 bases fitting TRBD1. Losses at the gene ends were 1 base for V and 4 bases for J; bases not matched to a gene: 1. The CDR3 has 13 amino acids. The V gene's germline CDR1 is SQVTM and CDR2 ANQGSEA. This CDR3 is CSVEGTGGYEQYF. The CDR3 nucleotides are TGCAGCGTTGAAGGGACAGGGGGTTACGAGCAGTACTTC.

Regarding this clone: Since no conserved phenylalanine or tryptophan closes the CDR3, a read error is the likely cause. The chain couples TRBV7-4 to TRBJ1-1, with TRBD1 matching over 9 bases. The CDR3 extends over 15 amino acids. V was pared by 3 bases and J by 2 bases, with 4 bases of the junction left unmatched. Germline V lookup: CDR1 SGHVT, CDR2 SQSDAQ. The chain's CDR3 is CASSFRQGVNTEAFS. As DNA, the CDR3 is TGTGCCAGCAGCTTCAGACAGGGGGTCAACACTGAAGCTTTCTCT.